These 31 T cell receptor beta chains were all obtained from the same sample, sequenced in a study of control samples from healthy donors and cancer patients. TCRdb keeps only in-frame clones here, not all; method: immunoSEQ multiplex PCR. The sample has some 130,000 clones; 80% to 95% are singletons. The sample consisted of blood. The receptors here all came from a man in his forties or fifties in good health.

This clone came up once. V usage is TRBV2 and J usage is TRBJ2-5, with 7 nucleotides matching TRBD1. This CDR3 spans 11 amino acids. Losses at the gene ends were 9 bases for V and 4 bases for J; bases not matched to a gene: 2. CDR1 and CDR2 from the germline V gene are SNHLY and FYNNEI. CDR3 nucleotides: TGTGCCAGTCGACAGGGAGAGACCCAGTACTTC. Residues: CASRQGETQYF.

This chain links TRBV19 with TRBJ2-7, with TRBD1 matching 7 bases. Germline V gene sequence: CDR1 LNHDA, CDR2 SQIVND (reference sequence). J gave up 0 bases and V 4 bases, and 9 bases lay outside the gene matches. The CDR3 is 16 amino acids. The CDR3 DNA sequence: TGTGCCAGTAGTAGTTCATGGACAGGCCACTCCTACGAGCAGTACTTC. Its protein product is CASSSSWTGHSYEQYF.

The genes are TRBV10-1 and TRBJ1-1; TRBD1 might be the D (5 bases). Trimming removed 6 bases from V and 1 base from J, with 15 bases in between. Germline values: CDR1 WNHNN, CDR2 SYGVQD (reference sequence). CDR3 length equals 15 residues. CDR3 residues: CASRRGAGENTEAFF. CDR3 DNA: TGCGCCAGCAGACGAGGGGCAGGCGAGAACACTGAAGCTTTCTTT.

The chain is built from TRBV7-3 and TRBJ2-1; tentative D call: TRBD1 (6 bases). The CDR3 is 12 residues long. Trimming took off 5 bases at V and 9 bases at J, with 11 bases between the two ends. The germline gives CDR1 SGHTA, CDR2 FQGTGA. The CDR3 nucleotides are TGTGCCAGCAGCCAGACAGGATTTGAGCAGTTCTTC. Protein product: CASSQTGFEQFF.

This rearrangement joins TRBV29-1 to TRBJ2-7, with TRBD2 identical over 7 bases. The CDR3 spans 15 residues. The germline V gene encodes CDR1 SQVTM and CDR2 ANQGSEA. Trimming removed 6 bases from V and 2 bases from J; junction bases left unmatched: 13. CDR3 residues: CSVRWLSGETYEQYF. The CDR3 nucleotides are TGCAGCGTCCGCTGGTTGAGCGGGGAGACCTACGAGCAGTACTTC.

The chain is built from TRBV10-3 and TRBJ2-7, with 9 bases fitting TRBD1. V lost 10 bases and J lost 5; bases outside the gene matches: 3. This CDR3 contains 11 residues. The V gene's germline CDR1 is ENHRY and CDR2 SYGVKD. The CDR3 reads CATWTGDEQYF. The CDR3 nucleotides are TGTGCCACCTGGACAGGGGACGAGCAGTACTTC.

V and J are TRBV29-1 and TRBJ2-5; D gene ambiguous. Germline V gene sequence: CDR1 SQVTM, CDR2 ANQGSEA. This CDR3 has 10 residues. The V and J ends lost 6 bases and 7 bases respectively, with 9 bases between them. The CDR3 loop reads CSVGSGTQYF. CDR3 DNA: TGCAGCGTCGGAAGTGGGACCCAGTACTTC. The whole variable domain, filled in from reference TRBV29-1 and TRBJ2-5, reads SAVISQKPSRDICQRGTSLTIQCQVDSQVTMMFWYRQQPGQSLTLIATANQGSEATYESGFVIDKFPISRPNLTFSTLTVSNMSPEDSSIYLCSVGSGTQYFGPGTRLLVL.

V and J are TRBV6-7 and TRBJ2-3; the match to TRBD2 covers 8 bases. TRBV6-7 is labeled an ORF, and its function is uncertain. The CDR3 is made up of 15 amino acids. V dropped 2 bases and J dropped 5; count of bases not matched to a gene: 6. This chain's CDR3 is CASSYVGGAVDTQYF. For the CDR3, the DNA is TGTGCCAGCAGTTACGTCGGGGGGGCCGTAGATACGCAGTATTTT.

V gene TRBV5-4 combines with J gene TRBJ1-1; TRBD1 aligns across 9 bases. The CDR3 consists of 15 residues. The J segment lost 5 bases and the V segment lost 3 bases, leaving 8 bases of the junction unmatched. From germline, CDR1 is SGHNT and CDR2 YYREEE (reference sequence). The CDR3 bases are TGTGCCAGCAGCTCCCAGACAGGGGGAATGACTGAAGCTTTCTTT. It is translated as CASSSQTGGMTEAFF.

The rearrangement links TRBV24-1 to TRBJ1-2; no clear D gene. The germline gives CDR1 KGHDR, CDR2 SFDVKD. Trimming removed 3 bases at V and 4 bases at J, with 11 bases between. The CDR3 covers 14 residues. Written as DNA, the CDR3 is TGTGCCACCAGTGATCCGGTTAAAAGCTATGGCTACACCTTC. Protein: CATSDPVKSYGYTF.

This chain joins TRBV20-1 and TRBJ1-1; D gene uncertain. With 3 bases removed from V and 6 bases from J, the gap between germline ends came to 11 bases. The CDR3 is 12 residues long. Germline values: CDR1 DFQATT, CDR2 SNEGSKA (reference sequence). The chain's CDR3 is CSASGQTPEAFF. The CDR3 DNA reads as TGCAGTGCTAGTGGGCAGACCCCTGAAGCTTTCTTT.

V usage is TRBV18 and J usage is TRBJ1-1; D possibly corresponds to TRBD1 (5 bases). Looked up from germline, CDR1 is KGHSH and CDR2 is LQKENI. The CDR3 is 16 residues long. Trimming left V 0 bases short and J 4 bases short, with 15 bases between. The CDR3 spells CASSPPERTISTEAFF. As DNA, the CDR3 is TGTGCCAGCTCACCACCGGAACGGACAATTTCCACTGAAGCTTTCTTT.

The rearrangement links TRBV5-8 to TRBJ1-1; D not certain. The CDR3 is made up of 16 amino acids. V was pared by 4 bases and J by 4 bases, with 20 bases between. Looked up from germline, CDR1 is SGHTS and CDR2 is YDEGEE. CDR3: CASSLPILGDGTEAFF. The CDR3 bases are TGTGCCAGCAGCCTCCCTATCCTGGGTGATGGCACTGAAGCTTTCTTT.

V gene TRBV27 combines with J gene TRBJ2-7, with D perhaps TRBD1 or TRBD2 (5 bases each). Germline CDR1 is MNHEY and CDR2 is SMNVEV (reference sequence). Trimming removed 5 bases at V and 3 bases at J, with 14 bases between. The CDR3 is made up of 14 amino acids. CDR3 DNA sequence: TGTGCCAGCAGTATCCGGGACCAGAGCTACGAGCAGTACTTC. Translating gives CASSIRDQSYEQYF.

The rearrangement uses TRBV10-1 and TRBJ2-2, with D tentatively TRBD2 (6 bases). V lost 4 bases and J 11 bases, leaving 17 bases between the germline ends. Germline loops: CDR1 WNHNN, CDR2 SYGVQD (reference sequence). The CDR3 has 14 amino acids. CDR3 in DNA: TGCGCCAGCAGTGTAGTCCGGGACTCTCTCGAGCTGTTTTTT. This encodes CASSVVRDSLELFF.

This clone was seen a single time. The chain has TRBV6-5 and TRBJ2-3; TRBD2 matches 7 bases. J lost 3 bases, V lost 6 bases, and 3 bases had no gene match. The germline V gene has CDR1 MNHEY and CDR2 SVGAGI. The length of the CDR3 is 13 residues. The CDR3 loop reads CASRASGTDTQYF. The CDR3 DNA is TGTGCCAGCAGGGCTAGCGGTACAGATACGCAGTATTTT.

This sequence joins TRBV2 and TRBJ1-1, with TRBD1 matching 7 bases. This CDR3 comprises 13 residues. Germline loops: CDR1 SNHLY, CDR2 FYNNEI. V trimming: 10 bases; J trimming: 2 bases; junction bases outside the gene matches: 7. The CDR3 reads CATLGTVNTEAFF. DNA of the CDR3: TGTGCCACCTTAGGGACAGTCAACACTGAAGCTTTCTTT.

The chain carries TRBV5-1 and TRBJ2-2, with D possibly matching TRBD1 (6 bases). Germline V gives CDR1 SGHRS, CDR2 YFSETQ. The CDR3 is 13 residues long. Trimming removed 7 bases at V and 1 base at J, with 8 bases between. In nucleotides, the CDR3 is TGCGCCAGCGAGACAGGGAACACCGGGGAGCTGTTTTTT. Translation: CASETGNTGELFF. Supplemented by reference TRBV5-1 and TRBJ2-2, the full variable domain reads KAGVTQTPRYLIKTRGQQVTLSCSPISGHRSVSWYQQTPGQGLQFLFEYFSETQRNKGNFPGRFSGRQFSNSRSEMNVSTLELGDSALYLCASETGNTGELFFGEGSRLTVL.

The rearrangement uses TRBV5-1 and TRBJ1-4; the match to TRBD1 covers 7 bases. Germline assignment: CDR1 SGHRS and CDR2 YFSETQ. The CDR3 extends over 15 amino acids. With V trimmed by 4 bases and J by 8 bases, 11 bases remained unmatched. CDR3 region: CASSPRTGFTEKLFF. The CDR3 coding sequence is TGCGCCAGCAGCCCAAGGACAGGATTTACGGAAAAACTGTTTTTT.

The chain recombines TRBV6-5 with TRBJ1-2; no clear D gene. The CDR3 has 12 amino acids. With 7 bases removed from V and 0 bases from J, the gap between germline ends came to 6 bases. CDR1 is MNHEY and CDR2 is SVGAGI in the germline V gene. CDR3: CASTGTNYGYTF. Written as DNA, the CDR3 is TGTGCCAGCACGGGGACTAACTATGGCTACACCTTC.

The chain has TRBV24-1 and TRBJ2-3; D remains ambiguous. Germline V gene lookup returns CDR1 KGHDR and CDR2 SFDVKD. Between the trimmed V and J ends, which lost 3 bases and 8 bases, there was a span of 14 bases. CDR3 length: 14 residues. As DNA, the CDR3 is TGTGCCACCAGTGATCCCACCCCGCCGAGTACGCAGTATTTT. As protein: CATSDPTPPSTQYF.

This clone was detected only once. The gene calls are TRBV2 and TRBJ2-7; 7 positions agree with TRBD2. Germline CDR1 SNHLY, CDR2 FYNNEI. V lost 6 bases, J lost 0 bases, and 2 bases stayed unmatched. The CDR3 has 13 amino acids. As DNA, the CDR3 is TGTGCCAGCAGGGGGGGGTCCTCCTACGAGCAGTACTTC. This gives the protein CASRGGSSYEQYF.

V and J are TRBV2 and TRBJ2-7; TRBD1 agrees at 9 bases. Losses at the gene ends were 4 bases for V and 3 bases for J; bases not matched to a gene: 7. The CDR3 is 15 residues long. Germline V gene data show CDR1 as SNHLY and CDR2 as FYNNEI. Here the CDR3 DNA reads TGTGCCAGCAGTGTCGTAGGGACAGGGATCTACGAGCAGTACTTC. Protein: CASSVVGTGIYEQYF.

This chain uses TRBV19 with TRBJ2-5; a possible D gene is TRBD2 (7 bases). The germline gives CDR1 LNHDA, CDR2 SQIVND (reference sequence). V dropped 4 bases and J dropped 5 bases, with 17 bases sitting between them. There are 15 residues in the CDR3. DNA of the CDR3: TGTGCCAGTAGTACGGGCGGGGGCCTACCGGAGACCCAGTACTTC. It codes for CASSTGGGLPETQYF.

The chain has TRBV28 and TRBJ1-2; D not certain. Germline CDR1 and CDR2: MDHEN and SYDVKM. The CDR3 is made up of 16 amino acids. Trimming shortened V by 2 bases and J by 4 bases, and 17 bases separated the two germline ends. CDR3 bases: TGTGCCAGCAGTTTAAGGATAGCCGTAAGTGGCTATGGCTACACCTTC. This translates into CASSLRIAVSGYGYTF.

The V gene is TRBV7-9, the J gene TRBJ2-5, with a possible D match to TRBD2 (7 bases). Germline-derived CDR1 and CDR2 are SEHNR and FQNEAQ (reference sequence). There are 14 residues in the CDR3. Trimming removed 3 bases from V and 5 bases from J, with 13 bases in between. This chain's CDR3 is CASSFSGGAETQYF. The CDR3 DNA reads TGTGCCAGCAGCTTTTCGGGGGGCGCGGAGACCCAGTACTTC.

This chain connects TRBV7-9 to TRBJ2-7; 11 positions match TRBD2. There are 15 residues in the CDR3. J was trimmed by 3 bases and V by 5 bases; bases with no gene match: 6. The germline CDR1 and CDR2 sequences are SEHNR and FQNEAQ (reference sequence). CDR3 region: CASSDTGTSGYEQYF. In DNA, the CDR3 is TGTGCCAGCAGCGACACCGGGACTAGCGGCTACGAGCAGTACTTC.

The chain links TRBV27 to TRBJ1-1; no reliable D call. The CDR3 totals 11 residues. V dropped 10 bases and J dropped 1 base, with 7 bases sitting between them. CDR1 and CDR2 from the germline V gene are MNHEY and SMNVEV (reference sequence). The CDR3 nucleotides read TGTGCCACCTACCGGAACACTGAAGCTTTCTTT. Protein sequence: CATYRNTEAFF.

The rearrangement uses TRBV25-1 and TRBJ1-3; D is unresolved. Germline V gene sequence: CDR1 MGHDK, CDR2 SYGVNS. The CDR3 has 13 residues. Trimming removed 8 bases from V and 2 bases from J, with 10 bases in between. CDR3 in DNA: TGTGCCAGCCTCGGTACCCCTGGAAACACCATATATTTT. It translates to CASLGTPGNTIYF.

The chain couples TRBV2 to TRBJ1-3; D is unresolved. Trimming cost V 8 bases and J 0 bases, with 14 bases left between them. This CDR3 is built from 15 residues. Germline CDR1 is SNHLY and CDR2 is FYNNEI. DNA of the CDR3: TGTGCCAGCGTACAGAGTTACTCCTCTGGAAACACCATATATTTT. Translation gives CASVQSYSSGNTIYF.

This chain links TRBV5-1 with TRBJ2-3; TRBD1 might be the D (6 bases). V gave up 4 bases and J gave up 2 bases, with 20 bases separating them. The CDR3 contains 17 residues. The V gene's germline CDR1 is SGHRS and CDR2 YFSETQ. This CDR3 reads CASSPQPRTEHTDTQYF. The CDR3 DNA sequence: TGCGCCAGCAGCCCACAACCACGGACAGAGCACACAGATACGCAGTATTTT.